The 8 T cell receptor beta chains in this list originate from one sample, sequenced in a study of identical twins. TCRdb itself ran the 5' RACE reads through MiXCR, one entry per CDR3 protein. The sample has 500,000 to 650,000 distinct CDR3 sequences, around 7.5% seen once. Separately, the same data were catalogued under a study of yellow fever vaccine responses in identical twins.

The source material was PBMCs. The receptors come from a woman aged 18-29 years in good health.

This chain links TRBV20-1 with TRBJ1-1; D not certain. Trimming stripped 4 bases from V and 4 bases from J, with 10 bases between. Germline V CDR1 and CDR2: DFQATT, SNEGSKA (reference sequence). The CDR3 is 12 amino acids. In nucleotides, the CDR3 is TGCAGTGCTATCGGTTTGGCCACTGAAGCTTTCTTT. The encoded protein is CSAIGLATEAFF.

This clonotype has a count of ten or more. In nucleotides, the CDR3 is TGTGCCAGCAGTTTGGGGACAGGGCTCACGCTTTCCTACGAGCAGTACGTC. Translated, it gives CASSLGTGLTLSYEQYV. The chain is built from TRBV6-2 or TRBV6-3 and TRBJ2-7; 9 bases agree with TRBD1. This CDR3 is built from 17 residues. CDR1 and CDR2 (germline): MNHEY, SVGEGT. V lost 4 bases, J lost 1 base, and 11 bases stayed unmatched.

This clonotype has just a few counts. The CDR3 here is CASSPSTGAVYEQYF. The CDR3 coding sequence is TGTGCCAGCAGCCCCTCTACGGGGGCTGTTTACGAGCAGTACTTC. The gene calls are TRBV3-1 and TRBJ2-7; the D gene could be TRBD1 or TRBD2 (6 bases each). Germline CDR1 reads LGHDT; CDR2 reads YNNKEL (reference sequence). This CDR3 region has 15 residues. The germline V and J ends were trimmed by 4 bases and 4 bases, with 17 bases remaining between them.

The gene calls are TRBV19 and TRBJ1-2; D gene uncertain. Trimming removed 7 bases from V and 0 bases from J, with 12 bases in between. Per germline, CDR1 LNHDA and CDR2 SQIVND (reference sequence). This CDR3 has 14 residues. Here the CDR3 DNA reads TGTGCCAGTACCAAACACGGAACTAACTATGGCTACACCTTC. Translating it yields CASTKHGTNYGYTF.

This clonotype was observed at least ten times. J is TRBJ2-1 and V is TRBV27; a weak D match, TRBD2 (6 bases). V was clipped by 3 bases and J by 12 bases, with 18 bases between them. The CDR3 is 14 amino acids. CDR1 and CDR2 from the germline V gene are MNHEY and SMNVEV (reference sequence). The CDR3 spells CASSLTGVLAGQFF. CDR3 sequence (DNA): TGTGCCAGCAGTTTGACGGGGGTGCTTGCCGGGCAGTTCTTC.

This clonotype was seen repeatedly, ten times or more. This chain joins TRBV5-1 and TRBJ1-3, with D unclear. The V gene's germline CDR1 is SGHRS and CDR2 YFSETQ. V was trimmed by 3 bases and J by 1 base, leaving 5 bases between them. The CDR3 totals 13 residues. The CDR3: CASSSGSGNTIYF. Here the CDR3 DNA reads TGCGCCAGCAGCTCAGGATCTGGAAACACCATATATTTT.

This clonotype was counted between two and nine times. The rearrangement joins TRBV13 to TRBJ1-1, with D hard to call. V was shortened by 4 bases and J by 10 bases, with 16 bases between the two germline ends. This CDR3 contains 13 residues. Per germline, CDR1 PRHDT and CDR2 FYEKMQ (reference sequence). CDR3 protein: CASSSPLPGGAFF. The CDR3 DNA follows: TGTGCCAGCAGCTCCCCACTCCCAGGAGGAGCTTTCTTT.

The chain carries TRBV6-4 and TRBJ2-3, with 9 bases identical to TRBD2. This CDR3 spans 16 amino acids. From germline, CDR1 is MRHNA and CDR2 SNTAGT. V dropped 2 bases and J dropped 4; count of bases not matched to a gene: 7. The CDR3 DNA reads as TGTGCCAGCAGTGACCAAATAGCGGGAGAGCCAGATACGCAGTATTTT. Translating it yields CASSDQIAGEPDTQYF.